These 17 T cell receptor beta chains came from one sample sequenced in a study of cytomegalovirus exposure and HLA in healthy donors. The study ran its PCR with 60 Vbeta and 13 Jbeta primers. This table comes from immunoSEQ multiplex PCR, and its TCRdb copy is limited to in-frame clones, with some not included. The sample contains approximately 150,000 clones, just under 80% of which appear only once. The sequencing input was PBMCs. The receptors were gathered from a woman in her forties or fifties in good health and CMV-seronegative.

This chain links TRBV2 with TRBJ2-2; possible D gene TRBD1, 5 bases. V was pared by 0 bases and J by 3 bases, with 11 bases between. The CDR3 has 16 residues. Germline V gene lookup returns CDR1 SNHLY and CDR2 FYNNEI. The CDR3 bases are TGTGCCAGCAGTGAAGCACCACAGGATTACACCGGGGAGCTGTTTTTT. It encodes CASSEAPQDYTGELFF.

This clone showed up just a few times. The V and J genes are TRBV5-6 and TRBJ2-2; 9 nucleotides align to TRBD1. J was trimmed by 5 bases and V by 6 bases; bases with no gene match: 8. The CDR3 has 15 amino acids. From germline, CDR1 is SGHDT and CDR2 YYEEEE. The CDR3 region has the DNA TGTGCCAGCACGACCGGGACAGGGTATACCGGGGAGCTGTTTTTT. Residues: CASTTGTGYTGELFF. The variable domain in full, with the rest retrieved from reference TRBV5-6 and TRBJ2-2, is DAGVTQSPTHLIKTRGQQVTLRCSPKSGHDTVSWYQQALGQGPQFIFQYYEEEERQRGNFPDRFSGHQFPNYSSELNVNALLLGDSALYLCASTTGTGYTGELFFGEGSRLTVL.

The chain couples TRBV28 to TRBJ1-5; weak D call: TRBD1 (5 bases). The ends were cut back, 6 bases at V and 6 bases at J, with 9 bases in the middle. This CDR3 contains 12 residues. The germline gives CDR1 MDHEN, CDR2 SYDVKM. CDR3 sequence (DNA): TGTGCCAGCAGCCCCACAGGTCAGCCCCAGCATTTT. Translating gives CASSPTGQPQHF.

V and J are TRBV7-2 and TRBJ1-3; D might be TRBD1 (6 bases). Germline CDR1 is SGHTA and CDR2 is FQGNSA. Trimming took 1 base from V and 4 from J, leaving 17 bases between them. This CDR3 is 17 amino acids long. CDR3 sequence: CASSLVRGPERGNTIYF. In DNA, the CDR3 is TGTGCCAGCAGCTTAGTCAGGGGCCCCGAGCGAGGAAACACCATATATTTT.

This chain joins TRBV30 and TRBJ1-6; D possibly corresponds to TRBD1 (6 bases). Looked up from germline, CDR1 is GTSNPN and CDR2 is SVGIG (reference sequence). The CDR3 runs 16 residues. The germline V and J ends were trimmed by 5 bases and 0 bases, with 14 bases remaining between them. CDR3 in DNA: TGTGCCTGGGGCGGGGGCAGAAGCTCCTATAATTCACCCCTCCACTTT. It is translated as CAWGGGRSSYNSPLHF.

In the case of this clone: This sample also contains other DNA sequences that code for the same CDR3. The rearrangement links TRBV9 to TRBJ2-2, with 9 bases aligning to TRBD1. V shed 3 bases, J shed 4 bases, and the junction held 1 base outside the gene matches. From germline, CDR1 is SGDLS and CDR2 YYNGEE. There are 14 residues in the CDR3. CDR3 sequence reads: CASSETGGTGELFF. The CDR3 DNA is TGTGCCAGCAGCGAGACAGGGGGCACCGGGGAGCTGTTTTTT.

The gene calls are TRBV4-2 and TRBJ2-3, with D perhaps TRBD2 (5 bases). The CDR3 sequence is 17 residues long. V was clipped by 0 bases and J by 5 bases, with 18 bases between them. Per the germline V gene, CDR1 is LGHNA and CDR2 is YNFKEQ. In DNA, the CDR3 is TGTGCCAGCAGCCAAGATCCGGGAACAGTTTCATTAGATACGCAGTATTTT. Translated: CASSQDPGTVSLDTQYF.

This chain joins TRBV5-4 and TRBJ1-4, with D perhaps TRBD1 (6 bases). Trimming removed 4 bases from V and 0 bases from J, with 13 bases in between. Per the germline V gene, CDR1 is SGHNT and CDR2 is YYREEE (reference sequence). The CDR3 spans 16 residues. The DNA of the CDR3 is TGTGCCAGCAGCGCCGACAGGAGTGCAACTAATGAAAAACTGTTTTTT. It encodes CASSADRSATNEKLFF. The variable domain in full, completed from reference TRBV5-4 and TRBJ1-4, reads ETGVTQSPTHLIKTRGQQVTLRCSSQSGHNTVSWYQQALGQGPQFIFQYYREEENGRGNFPPRFSGLQFPNYSSELNVNALELDDSALYLCASSADRSATNEKLFFGSGTQLSVL.

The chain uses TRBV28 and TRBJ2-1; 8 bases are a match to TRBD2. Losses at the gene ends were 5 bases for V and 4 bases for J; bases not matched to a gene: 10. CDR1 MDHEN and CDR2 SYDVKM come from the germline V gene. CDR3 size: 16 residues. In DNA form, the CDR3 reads TGTGCCAGCAGTCCGGGGACTAGACGATTTTACAATGAGCAGTTCTTC. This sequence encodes CASSPGTRRFYNEQFF.

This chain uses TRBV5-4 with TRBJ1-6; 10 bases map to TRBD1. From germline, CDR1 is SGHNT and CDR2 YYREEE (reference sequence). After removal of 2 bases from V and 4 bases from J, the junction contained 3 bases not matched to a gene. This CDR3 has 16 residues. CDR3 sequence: CASSFGTGEYNSPLHF. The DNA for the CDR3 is TGTGCCAGCAGCTTCGGGACAGGGGAATATAATTCACCCCTCCACTTT.

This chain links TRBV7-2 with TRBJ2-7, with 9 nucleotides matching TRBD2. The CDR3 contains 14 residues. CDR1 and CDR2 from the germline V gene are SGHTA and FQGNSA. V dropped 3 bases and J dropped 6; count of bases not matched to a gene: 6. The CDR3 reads CASSFSGSSSEQYF. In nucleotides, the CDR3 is TGTGCCAGCAGCTTTAGCGGGAGTTCTTCCGAGCAGTACTTC.

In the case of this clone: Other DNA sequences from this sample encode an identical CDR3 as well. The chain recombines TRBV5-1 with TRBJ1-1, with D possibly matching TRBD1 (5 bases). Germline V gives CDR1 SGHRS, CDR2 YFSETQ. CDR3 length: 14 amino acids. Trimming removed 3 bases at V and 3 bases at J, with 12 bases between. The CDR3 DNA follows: TGCGCCAGCAGCTCGCAGGGAGGCTACACTGAAGCTTTCTTT. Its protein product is CASSSQGGYTEAFF.

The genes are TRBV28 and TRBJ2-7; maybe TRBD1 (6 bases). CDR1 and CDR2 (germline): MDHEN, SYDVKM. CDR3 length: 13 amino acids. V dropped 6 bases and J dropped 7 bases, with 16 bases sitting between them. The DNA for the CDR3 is TGTGCCAGCAGGGGAACAGGGTTTGGAGAGCAGTACTTC. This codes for CASRGTGFGEQYF. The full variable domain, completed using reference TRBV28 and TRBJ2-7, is DVKVTQSSRYLVKRTGEKVFLECVQDMDHENMFWYRQDPGLGLRLIYFSYDVKMKEKGDIPEGYSVSREKKERFSLILESASTNQTSMYLCASRGTGFGEQYFGPGTRLTVT.

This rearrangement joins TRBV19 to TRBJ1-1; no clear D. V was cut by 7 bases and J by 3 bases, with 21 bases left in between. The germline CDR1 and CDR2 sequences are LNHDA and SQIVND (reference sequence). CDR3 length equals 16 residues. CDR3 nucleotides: TGTGCCAGTAAGGCCCAGGATTTAAGTATGCACACTGAAGCTTTCTTT. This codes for CASKAQDLSMHTEAFF.

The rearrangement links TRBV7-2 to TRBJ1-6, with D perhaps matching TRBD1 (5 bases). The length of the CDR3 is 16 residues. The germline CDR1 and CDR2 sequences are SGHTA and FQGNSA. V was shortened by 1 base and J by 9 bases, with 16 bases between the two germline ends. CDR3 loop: CASSLGGLGWGSPLHF. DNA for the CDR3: TGTGCCAGCAGCTTAGGGGGACTGGGATGGGGTTCACCCCTCCACTTT.

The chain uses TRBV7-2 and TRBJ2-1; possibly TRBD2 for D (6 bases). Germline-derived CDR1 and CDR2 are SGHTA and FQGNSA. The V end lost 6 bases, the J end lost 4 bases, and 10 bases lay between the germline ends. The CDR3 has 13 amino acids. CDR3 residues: CASRLAMYNEQFF. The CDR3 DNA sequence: TGTGCCAGCAGACTAGCTATGTACAATGAGCAGTTCTTC.

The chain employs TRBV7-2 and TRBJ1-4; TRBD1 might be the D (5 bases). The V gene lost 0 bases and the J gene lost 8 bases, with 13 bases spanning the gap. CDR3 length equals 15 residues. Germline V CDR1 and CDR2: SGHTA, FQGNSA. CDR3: CASSLASGAGEKLFF. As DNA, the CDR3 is TGTGCCAGCAGCTTAGCGAGCGGGGCAGGAGAAAAACTGTTTTTT.